This T cell receptor (beta chain) was sequenced during a study of response to subunit inactivated influenza vaccine. Note on this clonotype: Its antigen remains unidentified.

TCRdb fed the RT-PCR reads into MiXCR, producing one record per CDR3 protein. Among about 780,000 distinct CDR3 sequences listed, less than 20% were seen once. CDR1 and CDR2 (germline): SGHNT, YYREEE (reference sequence). The V end lost 1 base, the J end lost 1 base, and 6 bases lay between the germline ends. The CDR3 covers 15 residues. Whole-study findings and limits: Authors proposed each seasonal influenza vaccination draws in few new T cells.

The V gene is TRBV5-4, the J gene TRBJ2-6; D is ambiguous. Material: PBMCs from blood, obtained roughly 5 days after vaccination. This clonotype originated in a man in his fifties who received an inactivated influenza vaccine. The chain's CDR3 is CASSLTRSGANVLTF. Written as DNA, the CDR3 is TGTGCCAGCAGCTTGACCAGATCTGGGGCCAACGTCCTGACTTTC.